What follows are 9 T cell receptor beta chains derived from one specimen sequenced in a study of CD8+ T cells in alopecia areata listed by TCRdb under 2018. Receptor libraries were prepared by the immunoSEQ multiplex PCR assay. RNA was extracted from all samples and reverse transcribed into cDNA, which served as template for TCR sequencing. TCRdb obtained this table from immuneACCESS and retained in-frame rearrangements with V and J assigned. These tables miss some clones; where compared with another copy, unresolved V genes account for less than half of the shortfall, and the remainder is unexplained. Counted in this sample were roughly 200,000 clones; roughly three fifths of them appeared once. Approximately 3.4% of the sample is held by the ten biggest clonotypes. The time point label, read with the paper, signifies: more than three weeks on oral tofacitinib. Explained via the paper, the treatment or condition label denotes: oral pan-JAK inhibitor, 5-10 mg twice daily.

The starting material was CD4+ T cells sorted from blood, obtained at week 4, from a patient treated with tofacitinib. The receptors originated from a human donor with alopecia areata.

V gene TRBV30 combines with J gene TRBJ2-5, with 8 bases matching TRBD2. Trimming at V came to 3 bases and at J to 5 bases, leaving 2 bases not matched to a gene. This CDR3 spans 12 amino acids. CDR1 is GTSNPN, CDR2 SVGIG, per germline (reference sequence). CDR3 nucleotide sequence: TGTGCCTGGAGAACGGGAGGGGAGACCCAGTACTTC. Translation: CAWRTGGETQYF.

The V call is TRBV11-2, the J call TRBJ1-1, with D possibly TRBD1 on 5 matching bases. Deletions cut 1 base from V and 5 bases from J, with 14 bases between. The CDR3 sequence is 15 residues long. Germline CDR1 SGHAT, CDR2 FQNNGV. CDR3 DNA: TGTGCCAGCAGCTTAGTAGCACCGCGGGGGACTGAAGCTTTCTTT. Translating gives CASSLVAPRGTEAFF.

This clone has a handful of counts. This chain uses TRBV7-2 with TRBJ1-4; TRBD1 matches at 8 bases. This CDR3 is 16 amino acids long. V shed 5 bases and J 8 bases; nucleotides not matched to a gene: 13. Looked up from germline, CDR1 is SGHTA and CDR2 is FQGNSA. The CDR3 nucleotides are TGTGCCAGCAGCCCGAGATTGGACAGGGTTGGGGAAAAACTGTTTTTT. It yields the protein CASSPRLDRVGEKLFF.

The J gene is TRBJ1-6, the V gene TRBV7-2; 9 bases fit TRBD1. Germline V gene sequence: CDR1 SGHTA, CDR2 FQGNSA. This CDR3 is 16 amino acids long. V gave up 1 base and J gave up 7 bases; unmatched junction bases: 5. CDR3 in amino acids: CASSLVGGQGNSPLHF. DNA of the CDR3: TGTGCCAGCAGCTTAGTCGGGGGACAGGGAAATTCACCCCTCCACTTT.

The chain is built from TRBV18 and TRBJ2-7; D is tentatively TRBD1 or TRBD2 (5 bases each). CDR1 is KGHSH and CDR2 is LQKENI in the germline V gene. This CDR3 has 13 amino acids. V was shortened by 5 bases and J by 4 bases, with 12 bases between the two germline ends. DNA for the CDR3: TGTGCCAGCTCATCGGGACGGGCATACGAGCAGTACTTC. It yields the protein CASSSGRAYEQYF.

This clone was picked up a small number of times. This rearrangement joins TRBV4-3 to TRBJ2-1; no clear D. V was cut by 0 bases and J by 3 bases, with 6 bases left in between. Germline CDR1 reads LGHNA; CDR2 reads YSLEER. The CDR3 sequence is 14 residues long. CDR3 sequence: CASSQDHRYNEQFF. CDR3 DNA sequence: TGCGCCAGCAGCCAAGATCACCGCTACAATGAGCAGTTCTTC.

This clone turned up a few times. The chain recombines TRBV11-2 with TRBJ2-4; 7 bases match TRBD1. CDR1 and CDR2 from the germline V gene are SGHAT and FQNNGV. The length of the CDR3 is 13 residues. J was trimmed by 10 bases and V by 5 bases; bases with no gene match: 8. DNA for the CDR3: TGTGCCAGCAGCGCCTCCGGGACAGATATTCAGTACTTC. This gives the protein CASSASGTDIQYF.

This chain uses TRBV4-1 with TRBJ2-5; D is unresolved. The CDR3 covers 12 residues. In germline, CDR1 is MGHRA, CDR2 YSYEKL. The V and J ends lost 1 base and 4 bases respectively, with 4 bases between them. The CDR3 DNA sequence: TGCGCCAGCAGCCAAGGAGGAGAGACCCAGTACTTC. Protein product: CASSQGGETQYF.

V and J are TRBV6-6 and TRBJ2-7, with TRBD1 identical over 7 bases. The CDR3 contains 15 residues. Germline V gene sequence: CDR1 MNHNY, CDR2 SVGAGI (reference sequence). Trimming removed 0 bases from V and 9 bases from J; junction bases left unmatched: 11. Here the CDR3 reads CASSYSRDSYGPQYF. The CDR3 DNA reads as TGTGCCAGCAGTTACTCGAGGGACAGCTACGGACCGCAGTACTTC.